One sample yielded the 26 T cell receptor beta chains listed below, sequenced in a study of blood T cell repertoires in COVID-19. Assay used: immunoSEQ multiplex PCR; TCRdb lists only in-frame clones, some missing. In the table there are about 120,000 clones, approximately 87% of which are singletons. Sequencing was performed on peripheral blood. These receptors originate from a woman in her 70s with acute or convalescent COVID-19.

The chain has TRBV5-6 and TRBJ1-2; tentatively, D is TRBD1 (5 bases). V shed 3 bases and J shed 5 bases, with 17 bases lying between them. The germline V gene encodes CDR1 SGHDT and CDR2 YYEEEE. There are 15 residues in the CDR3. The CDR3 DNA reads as TGTGCCAGCAGCTCCCTCCAGGGTGGGTTATATGGCTACACCTTC. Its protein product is CASSSLQGGLYGYTF.

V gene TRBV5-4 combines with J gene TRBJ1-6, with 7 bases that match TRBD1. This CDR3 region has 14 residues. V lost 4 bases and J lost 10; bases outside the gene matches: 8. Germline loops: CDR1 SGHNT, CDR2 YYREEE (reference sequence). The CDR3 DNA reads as TGTGCCAGCAGCCCGGACAGGCAGGGGTCACCCCTCCACTTT. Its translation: CASSPDRQGSPLHF. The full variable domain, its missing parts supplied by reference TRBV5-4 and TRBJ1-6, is ETGVTQSPTHLIKTRGQQVTLRCSSQSGHNTVSWYQQALGQGPQFIFQYYREEENGRGNFPPRFSGLQFPNYSSELNVNALELDDSALYLCASSPDRQGSPLHFGNGTRLTVT.

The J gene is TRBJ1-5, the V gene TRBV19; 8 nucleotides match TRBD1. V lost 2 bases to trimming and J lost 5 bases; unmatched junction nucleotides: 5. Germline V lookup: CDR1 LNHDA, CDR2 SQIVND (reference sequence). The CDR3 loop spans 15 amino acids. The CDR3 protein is CASSITGGLYQPQHF. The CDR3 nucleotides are TGTGCCAGTAGTATAACAGGGGGTCTATATCAGCCCCAGCATTTT. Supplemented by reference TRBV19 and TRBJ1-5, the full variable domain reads DGGITQSPKYLFRKEGQNVTLSCEQNLNHDAMYWYRQDPGQGLRLIYYSQIVNDFQKGDIAEGYSVSREKKESFPLTVTSAQKNPTAFYLCASSITGGLYQPQHFGDGTRLSIL.

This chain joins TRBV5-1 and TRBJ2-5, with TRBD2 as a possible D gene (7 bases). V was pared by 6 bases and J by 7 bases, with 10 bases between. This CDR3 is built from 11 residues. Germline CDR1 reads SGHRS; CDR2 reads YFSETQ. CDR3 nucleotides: TGCGCCAGCATGGGGGGGGCGACCCAGTACTTC. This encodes CASMGGATQYF.

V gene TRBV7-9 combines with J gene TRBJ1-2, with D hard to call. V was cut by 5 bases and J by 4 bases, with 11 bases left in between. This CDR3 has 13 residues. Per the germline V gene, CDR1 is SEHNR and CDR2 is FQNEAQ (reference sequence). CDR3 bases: TGTGCCAGCAGCCTCCGAGGGAGCTATGGCTACACCTTC. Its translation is CASSLRGSYGYTF.

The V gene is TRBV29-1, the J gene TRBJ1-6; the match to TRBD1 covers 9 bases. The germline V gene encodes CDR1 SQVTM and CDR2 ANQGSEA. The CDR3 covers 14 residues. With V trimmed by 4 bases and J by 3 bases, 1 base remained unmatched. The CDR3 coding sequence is TGCAGCGTTGGACAGGGGGACTATAATTCACCCCTCCACTTT. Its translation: CSVGQGDYNSPLHF. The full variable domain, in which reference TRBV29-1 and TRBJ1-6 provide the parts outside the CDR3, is SAVISQKPSRDICQRGTSLTIQCQVDSQVTMMFWYRQQPGQSLTLIATANQGSEATYESGFVIDKFPISRPNLTFSTLTVSNMSPEDSSIYLCSVGQGDYNSPLHFGNGTRLTVT.

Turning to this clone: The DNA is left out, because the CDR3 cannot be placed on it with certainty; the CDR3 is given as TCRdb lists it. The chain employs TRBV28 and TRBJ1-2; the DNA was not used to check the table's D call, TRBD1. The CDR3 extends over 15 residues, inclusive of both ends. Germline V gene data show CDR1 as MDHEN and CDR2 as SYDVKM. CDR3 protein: CASTKTGPFGDGYTF.

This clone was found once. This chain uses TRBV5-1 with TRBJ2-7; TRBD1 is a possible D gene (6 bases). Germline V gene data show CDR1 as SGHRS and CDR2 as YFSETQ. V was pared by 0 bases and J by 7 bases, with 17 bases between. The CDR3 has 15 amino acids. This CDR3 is CASSLADPGQKEQYF. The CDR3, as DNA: TGCGCCAGCAGCTTGGCCGACCCGGGACAAAAAGAGCAGTACTTC. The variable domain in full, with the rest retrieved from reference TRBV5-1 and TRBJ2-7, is KAGVTQTPRYLIKTRGQQVTLSCSPISGHRSVSWYQQTPGQGLQFLFEYFSETQRNKGNFPGRFSGRQFSNSRSEMNVSTLELGDSALYLCASSLADPGQKEQYFGPGTRLTVT.

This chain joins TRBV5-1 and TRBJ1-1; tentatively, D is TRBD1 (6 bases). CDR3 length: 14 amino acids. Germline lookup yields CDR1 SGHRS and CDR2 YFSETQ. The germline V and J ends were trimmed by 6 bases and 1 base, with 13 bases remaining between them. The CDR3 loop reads CASNVMGQNTEAFF. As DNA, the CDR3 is TGCGCCAGCAATGTCATGGGACAGAACACTGAAGCTTTCTTT.

CDR3 region: CASSFSGQNYGYTF. In nucleotides, the CDR3 is TGTGCCAGCAGTTTTTCCGGACAAAACTATGGCTACACCTTC. The chain carries TRBV27 and TRBJ1-2, with D possibly TRBD1 on 5 matching bases. CDR1 is MNHEY, CDR2 SMNVEV, per germline (reference sequence). This CDR3 region has 14 residues. V lost 3 bases to trimming and J lost 2 bases, with 10 bases between them.

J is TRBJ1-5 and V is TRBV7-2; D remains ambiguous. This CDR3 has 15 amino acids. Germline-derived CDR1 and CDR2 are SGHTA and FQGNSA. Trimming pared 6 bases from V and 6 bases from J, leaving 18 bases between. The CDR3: CASSTDRMLAQPQHF. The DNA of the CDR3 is TGTGCCAGCAGTACCGACCGAATGCTAGCTCAGCCCCAGCATTTT. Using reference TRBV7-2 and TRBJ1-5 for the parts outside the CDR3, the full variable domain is GAGVSQSPSNKVTEKGKDVELRCDPISGHTALYWYRQSLGQGLEFLIYFQGNSAPDKSGLPSDRFSAERTGGSVSTLTIQRTQQEDSAVYLCASSTDRMLAQPQHFGDGTRLSIL.

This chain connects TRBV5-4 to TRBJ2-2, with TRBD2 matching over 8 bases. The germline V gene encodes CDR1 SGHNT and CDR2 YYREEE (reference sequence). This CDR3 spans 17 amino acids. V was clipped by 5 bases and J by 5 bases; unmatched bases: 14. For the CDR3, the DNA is TGTGCCAGCAGATCTGGCGTCCCGGGGGGGCAAACCGGGGAGCTGTTTTTT. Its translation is CASRSGVPGGQTGELFF.

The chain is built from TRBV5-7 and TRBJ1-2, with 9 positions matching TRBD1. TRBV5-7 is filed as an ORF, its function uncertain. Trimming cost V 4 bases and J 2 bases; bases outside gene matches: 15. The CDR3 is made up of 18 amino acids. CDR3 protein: CASSPPPGQGLGNYGYTF. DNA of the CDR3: TGTGCCAGCAGCCCCCCTCCGGGACAGGGTCTTGGGAACTATGGCTACACCTTC.

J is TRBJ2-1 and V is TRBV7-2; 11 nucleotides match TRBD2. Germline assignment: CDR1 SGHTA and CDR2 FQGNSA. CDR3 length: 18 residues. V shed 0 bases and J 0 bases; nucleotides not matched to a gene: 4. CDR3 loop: CASSLAITSGGSYNEQFF. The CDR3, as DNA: TGTGCCAGCAGCTTAGCGATAACTAGCGGGGGCTCCTACAATGAGCAGTTCTTC.

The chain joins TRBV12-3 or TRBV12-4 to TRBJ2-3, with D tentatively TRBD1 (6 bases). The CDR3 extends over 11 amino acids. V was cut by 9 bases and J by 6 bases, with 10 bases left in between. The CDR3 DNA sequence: TGTGCCAGTGAAAGGGGGGATACGCAGTATTTT. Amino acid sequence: CASERGDTQYF.

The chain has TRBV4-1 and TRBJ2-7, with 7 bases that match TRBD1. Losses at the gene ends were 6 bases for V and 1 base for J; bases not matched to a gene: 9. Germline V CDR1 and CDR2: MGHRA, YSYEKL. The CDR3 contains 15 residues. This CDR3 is CASRPEGAGSYEQYF. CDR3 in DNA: TGCGCCAGCAGACCTGAGGGGGCAGGGTCCTACGAGCAGTACTTC.

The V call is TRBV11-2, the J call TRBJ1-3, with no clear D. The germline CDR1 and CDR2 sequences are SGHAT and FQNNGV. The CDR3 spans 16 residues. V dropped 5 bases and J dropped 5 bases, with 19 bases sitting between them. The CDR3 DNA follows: TGTGCCAGCAGCAGGATGGGCGGGGTCCACAGAAACACCATATATTTT. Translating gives CASSRMGGVHRNTIYF.

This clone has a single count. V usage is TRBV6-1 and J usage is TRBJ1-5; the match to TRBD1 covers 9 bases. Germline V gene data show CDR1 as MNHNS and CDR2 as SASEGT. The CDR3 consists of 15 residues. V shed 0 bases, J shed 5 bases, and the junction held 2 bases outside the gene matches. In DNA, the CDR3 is TGTGCCAGCAGTGAAGCGCACAGGGGGCATCAGCCCCAGCATTTT. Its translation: CASSEAHRGHQPQHF.

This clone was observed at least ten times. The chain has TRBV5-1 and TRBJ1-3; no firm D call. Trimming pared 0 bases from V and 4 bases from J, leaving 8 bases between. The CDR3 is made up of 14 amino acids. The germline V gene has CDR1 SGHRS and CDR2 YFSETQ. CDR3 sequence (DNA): TGCGCCAGCAGCTTGGGTATAGAGGGAAACACCATATATTTT. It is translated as CASSLGIEGNTIYF.

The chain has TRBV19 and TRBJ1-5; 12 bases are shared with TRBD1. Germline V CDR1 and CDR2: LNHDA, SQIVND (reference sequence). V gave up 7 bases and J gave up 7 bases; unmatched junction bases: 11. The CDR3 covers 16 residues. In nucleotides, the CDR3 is TGTGCCAGTAAACCGGGGGACAGGGGGCATCACCAGCCCCAGCATTTT. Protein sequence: CASKPGDRGHHQPQHF.

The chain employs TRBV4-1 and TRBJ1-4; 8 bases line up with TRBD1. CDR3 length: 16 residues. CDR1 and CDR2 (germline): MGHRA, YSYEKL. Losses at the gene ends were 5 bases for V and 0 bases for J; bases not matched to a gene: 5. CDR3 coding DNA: TGCGCCAGCAGCTTTACAGGGGGACCAACTAATGAAAAACTGTTTTTT. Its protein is CASSFTGGPTNEKLFF.

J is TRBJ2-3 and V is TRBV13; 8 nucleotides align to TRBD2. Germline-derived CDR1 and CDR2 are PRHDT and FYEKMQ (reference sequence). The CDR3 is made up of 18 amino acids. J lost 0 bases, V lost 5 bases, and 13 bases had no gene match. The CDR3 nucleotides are TGTGCCAGCAGCCTCTCTCCTTTAGCGGGGCATAGCACAGATACGCAGTATTTT. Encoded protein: CASSLSPLAGHSTDTQYF.

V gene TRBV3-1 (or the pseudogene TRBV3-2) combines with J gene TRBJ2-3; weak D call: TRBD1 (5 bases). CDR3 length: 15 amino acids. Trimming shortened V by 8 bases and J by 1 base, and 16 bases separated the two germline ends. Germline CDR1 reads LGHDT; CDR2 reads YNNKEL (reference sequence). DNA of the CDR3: TGTGCCAGCTGCACAGGCTCGGCTTGCACAGATACGCAGTATTTT. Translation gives CASCTGSACTDTQYF.

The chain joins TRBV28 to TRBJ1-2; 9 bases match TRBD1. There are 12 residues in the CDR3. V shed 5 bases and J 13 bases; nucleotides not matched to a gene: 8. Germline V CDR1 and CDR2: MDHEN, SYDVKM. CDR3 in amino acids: CASSTPPGQGTF. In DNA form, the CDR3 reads TGTGCCAGCAGTACCCCTCCGGGACAGGGCACCTTC.

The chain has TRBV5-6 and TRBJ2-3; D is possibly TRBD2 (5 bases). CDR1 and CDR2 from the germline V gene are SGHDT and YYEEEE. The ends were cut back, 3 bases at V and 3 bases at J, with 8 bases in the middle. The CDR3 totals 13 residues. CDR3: CASSSRGTDTQYF. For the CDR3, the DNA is TGTGCCAGCAGCTCGCGCGGGACAGATACGCAGTATTTT.

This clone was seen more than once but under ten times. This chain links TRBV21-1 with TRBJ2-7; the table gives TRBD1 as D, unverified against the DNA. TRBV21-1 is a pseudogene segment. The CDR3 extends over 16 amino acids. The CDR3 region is CASSKVPSAGSYEQYF. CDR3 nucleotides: TGTGCCAGCAGTAAAGTCCCTTCGGCAGGCTCCTACGAGCAGTACTTC.